These T cell receptor beta chains were read from a single sample in a study of early T cells in non-severe SARS-CoV-2 infection. TCRdb processed the 5' RACE reads anew with MiXCR; each CDR3 protein has one entry. The data hold tens of thousands of distinct CDR3 sequences, with about 14% observed a single time. The sequencing here drew on whole blood, taken at baseline. These receptor sequences come from an adult who was a healthcare worker with PCR-confirmed SARS-CoV-2 infection or an uninfected control (not recorded which). CDR3s include the opening cysteine and the closing phenylalanine or tryptophan. The order of the fields is V gene, clone size, D gene, J gene, CDR3 protein, CDR3 DNA. D genes are given only for firm matches. Clone sizes are given selectively: once, few, many, or a class where the clone is expanded.

V gene: TRBV24-1; clone size: many; D gene: -; J gene: TRBJ2-7; CDR3 protein: CATSDGTSYEQYF; CDR3 DNA: TGTGCCACCAGTGATGGGACCTCCTACGAGCAGTACTTC
V gene: TRBV30; clone size: many; D gene: -; J gene: TRBJ1-1; CDR3 protein: CAWNTVIGTTAFF; CDR3 DNA: TGTGCCTGGAACACCGTTATTGGGACAACGGCTTTCTTT
V gene: TRBV28; clone size: many; D gene: -; J gene: TRBJ1-1; CDR3 protein: CASSLLQGHTEAFF; CDR3 DNA: TGTGCCAGCAGTTTACTCCAGGGGCACACTGAAGCTTTCTTT
V gene: TRBV4-2; clone size: few; D gene: -; J gene: TRBJ2-1; CDR3 protein: CASSGGLGRGSNNEQFF; CDR3 DNA: TGTGCCAGCTCTGGGGGCCTGGGAAGGGGCAGTAACAATGAGCAGTTCTTC
V gene: TRBV9; clone size: few; D gene: -; J gene: TRBJ2-3; CDR3 protein: CASSLMGDTQYF; CDR3 DNA: TGTGCCAGCAGCCTAATGGGAGATACGCAGTATTTT
V gene: TRBV12-3/TRBV12-4; clone size: many; D gene: TRBD1; J gene: TRBJ2-1; CDR3 protein: CASSRQGEQFF; CDR3 DNA: TGTGCCAGCAGTCGACAGGGAGAGCAGTTCTTC
V gene: TRBV7-6; clone size: few; D gene: TRBD2; J gene: TRBJ2-2; CDR3 protein: CASSLAVGLAVTGELFF; CDR3 DNA: TGTGCCAGCAGCTTAGCGGTGGGACTAGCGGTCACCGGGGAGCTGTTTTTT
V gene: TRBV6-1; clone size: -; D gene: TRBD1; J gene: TRBJ1-1; CDR3 protein: CASKAGGPEAFF; CDR3 DNA: TGTGCCAGCAAGGCAGGGGGCCCTGAAGCTTTCTTT
V gene: TRBV7-9; clone size: -; D gene: TRBD2; J gene: TRBJ2-7; CDR3 protein: CASRGGYEQYF; CDR3 DNA: TGTGCCTCCCGGGGGGGCTACGAGCAGTACTTC
V gene: TRBV5-6; clone size: few; D gene: TRBD2; J gene: TRBJ2-7; CDR3 protein: CASSLDPGLEDEQYF; CDR3 DNA: TGTGCCAGCAGCTTGGATCCAGGACTAGAAGACGAGCAGTACTTC
V gene: TRBV5-1; clone size: few; D gene: TRBD1; J gene: TRBJ2-1; CDR3 protein: CASSVDRDGEQFF; CDR3 DNA: TGCGCCAGCAGCGTGGACAGGGACGGTGAGCAGTTCTTC
V gene: TRBV7-6; clone size: many; D gene: TRBD2; J gene: TRBJ2-1; CDR3 protein: CASSLVGGTNEQFF; CDR3 DNA: TGTGCCAGCAGCTTAGTCGGGGGGACGAATGAGCAGTTCTTC
V gene: TRBV7-3; clone size: -; D gene: -; J gene: TRBJ1-1; CDR3 protein: CASSSRVGDTEAFF; CDR3 DNA: TGTGCCAGCAGCTCGCGGGTAGGAGACACTGAAGCTTTCTTT
V gene: TRBV7-8; clone size: few; D gene: -; J gene: TRBJ2-1; CDR3 protein: CASSLAGLAKDEQFF; CDR3 DNA: TGTGCCAGCAGCTTAGCCGGGCTAGCGAAAGATGAGCAGTTCTTC
V gene: TRBV10-3; clone size: -; D gene: TRBD2; J gene: TRBJ2-1; CDR3 protein: CAISSGGIYNEQFF; CDR3 DNA: TGTGCCATCAGCAGCGGGGGGATCTACAATGAGCAGTTCTTC
V gene: TRBV15; clone size: few; D gene: -; J gene: TRBJ2-7; CDR3 protein: CATSRVNREFYEQYF; CDR3 DNA: TGTGCCACCAGCAGAGTAAACAGGGAATTCTACGAGCAGTACTTC
V gene: TRBV4-1; clone size: -; D gene: TRBD2; J gene: TRBJ2-3; CDR3 protein: CASSQGSGRWDTQYF; CDR3 DNA: TGCGCCAGCAGCCAAGGAAGCGGGAGGTGGGATACGCAGTATTTT
V gene: TRBV19; clone size: -; D gene: -; J gene: TRBJ1-6; CDR3 protein: CAAGPGSSYNSPLHF; CDR3 DNA: TGTGCCGCCGGCCCAGGCAGCTCCTATAATTCACCCCTCCACTTT
V gene: TRBV15; clone size: -; D gene: -; J gene: TRBJ2-1; CDR3 protein: CATSLSGSYNEQFF; CDR3 DNA: TGTGCCACCAGCTTGTCGGGATCCTACAATGAGCAGTTCTTC
V gene: TRBV7-3; clone size: -; D gene: -; J gene: TRBJ2-2; CDR3 protein: CASSLRGGTNTGELFF; CDR3 DNA: TGTGCCAGCAGCTTAAGAGGCGGAACGAACACCGGGGAGCTGTTTTTT
V gene: TRBV20-1; clone size: few; D gene: -; J gene: TRBJ2-2; CDR3 protein: CSARAVATAYTGELFF; CDR3 DNA: TGCAGTGCTAGAGCGGTCGCGACGGCGTACACCGGGGAGCTGTTTTTT
V gene: TRBV5-5; clone size: -; D gene: -; J gene: TRBJ2-7; CDR3 protein: CASSLSHEQYF; CDR3 DNA: TGTGCCAGCAGCTTATCCCACGAGCAGTACTTC
V gene: TRBV10-3; clone size: few; D gene: -; J gene: TRBJ2-1; CDR3 protein: CAISVSLADTYNEQFF; CDR3 DNA: TGTGCCATCAGTGTCAGTCTAGCTGACACCTACAATGAGCAGTTCTTC
V gene: TRBV9; clone size: -; D gene: -; J gene: TRBJ2-7; CDR3 protein: CASSPGLSITYEQYF; CDR3 DNA: TGTGCCAGCAGCCCCGGCCTCTCGATCACCTACGAGCAGTACTTC
V gene: TRBV2; clone size: -; D gene: TRBD2; J gene: TRBJ2-5; CDR3 protein: CASSARLAVETQYF; CDR3 DNA: TGTGCCAGCAGTGCCCGACTAGCAGTCGAGACCCAGTACTTC
V gene: TRBV11-2; clone size: -; D gene: -; J gene: TRBJ2-7; CDR3 protein: CASSIGLAGGFEQYF; CDR3 DNA: TGTGCCAGCAGCATCGGACTAGCAGGGGGATTCGAGCAGTACTTC
V gene: TRBV7-3; clone size: -; D gene: -; J gene: TRBJ2-3; CDR3 protein: CASSLNGLSTDTQYF; CDR3 DNA: TGTGCCAGCAGCTTAAATGGACTCAGCACAGATACGCAGTATTTT